These T cell receptor beta chains were read from a single sample in a study of T cells in Graves' hyperthyroidism and ophthalmopathy. TCRdb ran MiXCR on the multiplex PCR reads and lists one entry per CDR3 protein. The sample contains roughly 840,000 distinct CDR3 sequences, over 35% of which appear only once. Sequences were obtained from blood. Receptor source: a man between 18 and 35 years old with Graves' hyperthyroidism. Both conserved end residues are part of each CDR3. D genes are given only for firm matches. The size of a clone is reported for some rows only, either as once, few or many, or as a class for expanded clones.

v_gene	d_gene	j_gene	abundance	CDR3nt	CDR3aa
TRBV5-1	NA	TRBJ1-1	NA	TGCGCCAGCAGCTCTGGAGGACATCTTGAAGCTTTCTTT	CASSSGGHLEAFF
TRBV7-9	NA	TRBJ1-1	many	TGTGCCAGCAGCCCCCTGGACAGCACTGAAGCTTTCTTT	CASSPLDSTEAFF
TRBV28	TRBD1	TRBJ1-6	few	TGTGCCAGCAGTGTCCCGGGACAGGGATTGATCGATAATTCACCCCTCCACTTT	CASSVPGQGLIDNSPLHF
TRBV29-1	TRBD2	TRBJ2-7	many	TGCAGCGTTGAAGATCCGGCTAGCGGCTACGAGCAGTACTTC	CSVEDPASGYEQYF
TRBV25-1	TRBD2	TRBJ2-5	many	TGTGCCAGCAGTGATGAGGAGCGGGAGTTTGGTGAGACCCAGTACTTC	CASSDEEREFGETQYF
TRBV19	NA	TRBJ1-5	many	TGTGCCAGTAGTATCGATATGGCAAGCAATCAGCCCCAGCATTTT	CASSIDMASNQPQHF
TRBV24-1	TRBD1	TRBJ2-5	NA	TGTGCCACCAGCGACGCCGGGACAGGGTTGCAGACCCAGTACTTC	CATSDAGTGLQTQYF
TRBV20-1	NA	TRBJ1-3	many	TGCAGTGCTATAAACAGCAGAACGGGAAACACCATATATTTT	CSAINSRTGNTIYF
TRBV2	NA	TRBJ1-1	NA	TGTGCCAGCACCTCGACAGCGAACACTGGAGCTTTCTTT	CASTSTANTGAFF
TRBV2	NA	TRBJ1-2	NA	TGTGCCAGCAGTTTACTCCAGTATGGCTACACCTTC	CASSLLQYGYTF
TRBV2	NA	TRBJ2-7	few	TGTGCCAGCAGAGACAGTGGTCCTCTCTACGAGCAGTACTTC	CASRDSGPLYEQYF
TRBV7-2	NA	TRBJ2-5	NA	TGTGCCAGCAGCCAAAAGGGGGGGGAAGAGACCCAGTACTTC	CASSQKGGEETQYF
TRBV7-9	TRBD2	TRBJ2-2	NA	TGTGCCAGCAGCCCGGGACTAGCGGTGGCCGGGGAGCCGTTTTTT	CASSPGLAVAGEPFF
TRBV10-3	NA	TRBJ2-7	once	TGTGCCGTCAGTGAGGGAGGCTACGAGCAGTACTTC	CAVSEGGYEQYF
TRBV7-8	TRBD1	TRBJ2-7	NA	TGTGCCAGCGGAAAAGGACAGGGGGATCACGAGCAGTACTTC	CASGKGQGDHEQYF
TRBV9	NA	TRBJ2-5	few	TGTGCCAGCAGCTCTAGCACAGGGTTTACGGAGACCCAGTACTTC	CASSSSTGFTETQYF
TRBV7-8	NA	TRBJ1-1	many	TGTGCCAGCAGCCCCAAAGTCCGACTAGTGAACACTGAAGCTTTCTTT	CASSPKVRLVNTEAFF
TRBV25-1	NA	TRBJ2-6	NA	TGTGCCAGCAGTTACCGAGACACCACCTGGGCCAACGTCCTGACTTTC	CASSYRDTTWANVLTF
TRBV7-8	NA	TRBJ2-7	NA	TGTGCCAGCAGCTATAGCACCACAACAGGAACCTACGAGCAGTACTTC	CASSYSTTTGTYEQYF
TRBV29-1	TRBD2	TRBJ2-2	many	TGCAGCGTTAGACTAGCGGGGGGGCCCGTCGAGACCGGGGAGCTGTTTTTT	CSVRLAGGPVETGELFF
TRBV7-9	NA	TRBJ1-5	NA	TGTGCCAGCAGCTTTTCGGGGGCTGCCCAGCCCCAGCATTTT	CASSFSGAAQPQHF
TRBV14	TRBD1	TRBJ2-7	few	TGTGCCAGCGCTAACAAGACCGGGACAGGGTACTACGAGCAGTACTTC	CASANKTGTGYYEQYF
TRBV10-3	NA	TRBJ2-7	few	TGTGCCATCAGTGAGACCCGACAGGATCGTGACTTGGGGGAGCAGTACTTC	CAISETRQDRDLGEQYF
TRBV24-1	NA	TRBJ2-2	many	TGTGCCACCAGAGGGACTTTCAACACCGGGGAGCTGTTTTTT	CATRGTFNTGELFF
TRBV7-9	TRBD2	TRBJ2-7	NA	TGTGCCAGCAGCTTGTCCGGGACTAGCGACTCCTACGAGCAGTACTTC	CASSLSGTSDSYEQYF
TRBV10-3	NA	TRBJ1-6	NA	TGTGCCATCAGGGCAGGGGCTGGTTCACCCCTCCACTTT	CAIRAGAGSPLHF
TRBV13	NA	TRBJ2-5	few	TGTGCCAGCAGCTTAGAGGGGAGGCCGGAGACCCAGTACTTC	CASSLEGRPETQYF
TRBV7-9	NA	TRBJ1-1	many	TGTGCCAGCAGCTTACTGGGTAGGACTGAAGCTTTCTTT	CASSLLGRTEAFF
TRBV25-1	NA	TRBJ2-7	many	TGTGCCAGCAGTACAGAACTGGGCTGGTACGAGCAGTACTTC	CASSTELGWYEQYF
TRBV2	NA	TRBJ1-1	many	TGTGCCAGCACCAGCGAGGGCTTGGTAGCTGAAGCTTTCTTT	CASTSEGLVAEAFF
TRBV5-4	TRBD2	TRBJ2-7	NA	TGCGCCAGCAGCCAAGTGCGACAGACTAGCCTTGAGATCTACGAGCAGTACTTC	CASSQVRQTSLEIYEQYF
TRBV29-1	NA	TRBJ2-7	many	TGCAGCGTTGTGAATCAACAGGGCTACGAGCAGTACTTC	CSVVNQQGYEQYF
TRBV4-1	NA	TRBJ1-6	many	TGCGCCAGCAGCCAAGTGGCAACCTCACCCCTCCACTTT	CASSQVATSPLHF
TRBV4-1	TRBD2	TRBJ2-5	NA	TGCGCCAGCAGCCAAGATAGGGTAGCGGGAACTGGATCGTACTTC	CASSQDRVAGTGSYF
TRBV6-1	NA	TRBJ1-6	NA	TGTGCCAGCAGTCGCGCTGGGCCGGGCTCCTATAATTCACCCCTCCACTTT	CASSRAGPGSYNSPLHF
TRBV7-2	NA	TRBJ2-2	NA	TGTGCCAGCAGCTGGCAGGGAAGCACCGGGGAGCTGTTTTTT	CASSWQGSTGELFF
TRBV10-3	NA	TRBJ1-5	NA	TGTGCCACCGCGGTCGGCAGCAATCAGCCCCAGCATTTT	CATAVGSNQPQHF
TRBV20-1	NA	TRBJ1-1	NA	TGCAGGGTCGGGCTCCGGGGCGCTGAAGCTTTCTTT	CRVGLRGAEAFF
TRBV7-9	NA	TRBJ2-5	NA	TGTGCCAGCAGCCAAGGGTACGGACGCGGCGTAGAGACCCAGTACTTC	CASSQGYGRGVETQYF
TRBV19	NA	TRBJ1-1	NA	TGTGCCAGTAGTCCTCGGGACGTCATTTTCAACACTGAAGCTTTCTTT	CASSPRDVIFNTEAFF
TRBV19	NA	TRBJ2-2	NA	TGTGCCAGTAGTGCCTGGACCACGAACACCGGGGAGCTGTTTTTT	CASSAWTTNTGELFF
TRBV19	NA	TRBJ2-7	NA	TGTGCCAGCAGCTATCCTGCCGAGCAGTACTTC	CASSYPAEQYF
TRBV9	NA	TRBJ1-2	many	TGTGCCAGCAGCGTAACCCCAGGGGATAACTATGGCTACACCTTC	CASSVTPGDNYGYTF
TRBV11-3	NA	TRBJ1-2	many	TGTGCCAGCAGCTTAGATCTCCGGGGATACACCTTC	CASSLDLRGYTF
TRBV29-1	TRBD1	TRBJ1-4	NA	TGCAGCGCCTCGGACAGGGAGTTT	CSASDREF